This T cell receptor beta chain was obtained from a study of regulatory T cells in long-lasting Graves disease. Study summary: The study counted Graves' disease as persistent given over 5 years of antithyroid drugs and positive TSH receptor antibodies. The study's findings and limits: The TCR repertoire of persistent Graves' patients was less diverse than that of newly diagnosed ones. Favored gene segments in persistent disease were TRBV28, TRBJ1-2 and TRBJ2-5.

A remark on this clonotype: Its antigen is unidentified.

The CDR3 is 14 amino acids. Germline loops: CDR1 SGHAT, CDR2 FQNNGV. Trimming left V 2 bases short and J 3 bases short, with 9 bases between. CDR3 regions were amplified by Arm-PCR using iRepertoire HTBI primers to build TCR beta libraries. Via MiXCR, TCRdb re-called the multiplex PCR reads, giving one row per CDR3 protein. The table has about 430,000 distinct CDR3 sequences, roughly a fifth seen once. This sample's time point: persistent/refractory GD, antithyroid drugs over 5 years with positive TRAb. PBMCs provided the RNA from which the TCR library was made. The chain couples TRBV11-2 to TRBJ2-3; no clear D gene. The sequence was obtained from a female donor with Graves disease. The sample was peripheral blood mononuclear cells (PBMCs), taken when the disease was refractory, from a patient treated with antithyroid drugs. The CDR3 DNA reads as TGTGCCAGCAGCTTAAGCTATCGAACAGATACGCAGTATTTT. Amino acids: CASSLSYRTDTQYF.